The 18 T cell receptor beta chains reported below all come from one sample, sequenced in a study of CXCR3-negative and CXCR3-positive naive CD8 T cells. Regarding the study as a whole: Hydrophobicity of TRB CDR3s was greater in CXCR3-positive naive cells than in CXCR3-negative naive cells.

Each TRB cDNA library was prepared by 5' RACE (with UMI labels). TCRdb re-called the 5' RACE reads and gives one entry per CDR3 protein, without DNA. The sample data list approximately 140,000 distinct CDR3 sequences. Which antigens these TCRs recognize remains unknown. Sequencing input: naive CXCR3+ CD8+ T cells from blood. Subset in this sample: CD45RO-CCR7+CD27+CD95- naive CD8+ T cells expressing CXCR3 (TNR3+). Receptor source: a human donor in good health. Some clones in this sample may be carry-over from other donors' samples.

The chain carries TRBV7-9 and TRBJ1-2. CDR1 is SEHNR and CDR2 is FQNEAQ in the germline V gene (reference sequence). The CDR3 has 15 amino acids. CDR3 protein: CASRFEAGEIYDYTF.

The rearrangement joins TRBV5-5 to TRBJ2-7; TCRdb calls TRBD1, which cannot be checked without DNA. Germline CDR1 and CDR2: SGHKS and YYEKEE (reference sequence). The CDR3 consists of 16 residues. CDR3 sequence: CASSFLADRGIYEQYF.

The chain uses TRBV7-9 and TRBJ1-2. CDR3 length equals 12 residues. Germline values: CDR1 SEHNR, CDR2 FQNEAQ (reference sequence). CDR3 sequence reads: CASSLFPDGYTF.

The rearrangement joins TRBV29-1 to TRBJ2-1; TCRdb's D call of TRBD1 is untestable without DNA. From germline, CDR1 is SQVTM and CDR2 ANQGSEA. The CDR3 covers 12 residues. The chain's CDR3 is CSPARGANEQFF.

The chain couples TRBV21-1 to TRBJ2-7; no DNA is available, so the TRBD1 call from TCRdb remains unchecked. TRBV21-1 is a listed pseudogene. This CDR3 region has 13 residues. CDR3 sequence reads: CASTERGPYEQYF.

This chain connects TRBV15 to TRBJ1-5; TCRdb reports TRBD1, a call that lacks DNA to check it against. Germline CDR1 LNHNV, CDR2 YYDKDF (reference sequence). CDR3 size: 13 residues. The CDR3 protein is CSTSVGPNQPQHF.

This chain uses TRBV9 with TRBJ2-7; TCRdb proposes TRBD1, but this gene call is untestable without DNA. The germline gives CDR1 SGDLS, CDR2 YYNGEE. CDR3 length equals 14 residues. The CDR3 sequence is CASSVGGDPNEQYF. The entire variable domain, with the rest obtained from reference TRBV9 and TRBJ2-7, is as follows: DSGVTQTPKHLITATGQRVTLRCSPRSGDLSVYWYQQSLDQGLQFLIQYYNGEERAKGNILERFSAQQFPDLHSELNLSSLELGDSALYFCASSVGGDPNEQYFGPGTRLTVT.

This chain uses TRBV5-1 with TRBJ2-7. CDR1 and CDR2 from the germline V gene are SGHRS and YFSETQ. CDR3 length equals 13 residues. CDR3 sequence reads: CASSWDNSYEQYF.

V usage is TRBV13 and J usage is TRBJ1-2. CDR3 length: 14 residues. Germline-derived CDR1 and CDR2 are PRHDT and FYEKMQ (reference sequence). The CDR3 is CASSLEEILMGYTF.

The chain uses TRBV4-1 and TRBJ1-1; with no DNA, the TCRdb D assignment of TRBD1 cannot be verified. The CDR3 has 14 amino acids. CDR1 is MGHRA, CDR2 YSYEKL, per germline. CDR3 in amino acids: CASSQVQGGTEAFF.

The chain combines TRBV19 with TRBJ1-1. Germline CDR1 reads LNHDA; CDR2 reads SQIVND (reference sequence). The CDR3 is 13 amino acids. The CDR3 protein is CASISRVNTEAFF.

The chain's CDR3 is CASRLASWGGFGLETQYF. This chain uses TRBV12-2 with TRBJ2-5; checking the TCRdb D call of TRBD1 is not possible without DNA. TRBV12-2 has pseudogene status. This CDR3 has 18 amino acids.

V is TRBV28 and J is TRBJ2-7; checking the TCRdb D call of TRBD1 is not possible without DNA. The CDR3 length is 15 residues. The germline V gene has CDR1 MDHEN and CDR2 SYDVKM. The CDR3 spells CASSPAPGQGYEQYF.

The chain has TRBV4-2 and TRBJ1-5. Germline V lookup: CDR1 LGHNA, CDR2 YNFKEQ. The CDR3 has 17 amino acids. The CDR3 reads CASSQEKATRPNQPQHF.

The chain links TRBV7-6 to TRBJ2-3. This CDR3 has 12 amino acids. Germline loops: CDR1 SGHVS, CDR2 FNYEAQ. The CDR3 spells CASSLVADTQYF. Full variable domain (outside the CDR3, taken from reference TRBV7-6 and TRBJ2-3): GAGVSQSPRYKVTKRGQDVALRCDPISGHVSLYWYRQALGQGPEFLTYFNYEAQQDKSGLPNDRFSAERPEGSISTLTIQRTEQRDSAMYRCASSLVADTQYFGPGTRLTVL.

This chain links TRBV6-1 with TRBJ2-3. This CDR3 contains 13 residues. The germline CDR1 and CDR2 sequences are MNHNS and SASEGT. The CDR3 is CASSEFLADTQYF.

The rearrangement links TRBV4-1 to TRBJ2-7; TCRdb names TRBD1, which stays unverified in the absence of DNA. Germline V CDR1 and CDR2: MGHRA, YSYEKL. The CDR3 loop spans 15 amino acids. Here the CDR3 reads CASSQERTTGDEQYF.

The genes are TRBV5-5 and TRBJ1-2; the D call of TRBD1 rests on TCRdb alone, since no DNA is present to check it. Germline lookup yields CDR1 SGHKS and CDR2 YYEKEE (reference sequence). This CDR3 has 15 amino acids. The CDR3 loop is CASSLDPGTSYGYTF.